The entry below describes one T cell receptor beta chain. The antigen remains unidentified. These data are taken from a study of cytomegalovirus exposure and HLA in healthy donors. Turning to the study itself: The approximately 120 million unique TCR beta sequences, from around 200 million T cells, were found by an earlier analysis.

This CDR3 spans 19 amino acids. The V segment lost 2 bases and the J segment 5 bases; nucleotides outside the gene matches: 15. Germline assignment: CDR1 SGHVS and CDR2 FNYEAQ. These donors counted as nominally healthy when sampled, but unrecorded immune exposures were likely. PCR used 60 Vbeta primers and 13 Jbeta primers. Produced via immunoSEQ multiplex PCR; TCRdb's table is partial and in-frame only. The sample records 150,000 to 200,000 clones, around 82% being singletons. Study-level points and caveats: Solely CMV serostatus was available to characterize immune exposure. Cytomegalovirus status was reportedly diagnosed by the classifier with high sensitivity and specificity.

The chain links TRBV7-6 to TRBJ1-4; TRBD1 agrees at 9 bases. The TCR was taken from a woman between 25 and 40 years old in good health and CMV-seropositive. Sequences were obtained from PBMCs. CDR3 sequence: CASSLRVTGVGQGNEKLFF. The CDR3, as DNA: TGTGCCAGCAGCTTAAGGGTCACTGGAGTGGGACAGGGAAATGAAAAACTGTTTTTT.